This T cell receptor beta chain is from a study of shared clonotypes between healthy human individuals. Study results and limitations: How much donors shared clonotypes was expected to be affected by sequencing depth. Few donors limited the genetic and exposure-history diversity represented.

A CD45RA+ naive subset and a CD45RA-negative memory subset were split from CD4+ cells. Trimming took 2 bases from V and 3 from J; bases not matched to a gene: 7. Germline CDR1 is SGHRS and CDR2 is YFSETQ. The CDR3 is 16 residues long. A deep-level run was used for the assay. Data came from immunoSEQ multiplex PCR; TCRdb stores just in-frame clones and leaves some out. This table has roughly 2.6 million clones, around 90% appearing once. About this clone: Antigen unknown.

The chain is built from TRBV5-1 and TRBJ2-7; 11 bases are a match to TRBD1. Material: naive CD4+ T cells sorted from blood. Indicated subset: CD45RA+ positively selected. The TCR sequence derives from a man younger than 35 in good health. The CDR3 DNA sequence: TGCGCCAGCAGCTTCGGGACAGGGGGTTCTCTCTACGAGCAGTACTTC. This sequence encodes CASSFGTGGSLYEQYF.